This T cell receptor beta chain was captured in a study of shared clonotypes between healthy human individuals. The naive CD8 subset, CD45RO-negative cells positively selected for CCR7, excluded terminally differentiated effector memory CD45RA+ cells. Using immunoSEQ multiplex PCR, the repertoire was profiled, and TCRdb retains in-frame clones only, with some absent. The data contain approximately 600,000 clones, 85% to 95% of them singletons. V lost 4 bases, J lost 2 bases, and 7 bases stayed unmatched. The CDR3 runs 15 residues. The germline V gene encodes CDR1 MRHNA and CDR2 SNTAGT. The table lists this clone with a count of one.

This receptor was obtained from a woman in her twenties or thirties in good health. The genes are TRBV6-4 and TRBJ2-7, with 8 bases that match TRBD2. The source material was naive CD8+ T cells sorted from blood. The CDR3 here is CASSVGVAGTYEQYF. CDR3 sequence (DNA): TGTGCCAGCAGTGTTGGGGTAGCGGGAACCTACGAGCAGTACTTC.